This entry lists 29 T cell receptor beta chains sequenced from one sample in a study of early T cells in non-severe SARS-CoV-2 infection. TCRdb reprocessed the 5' RACE reads with MiXCR, giving one entry per CDR3 protein. The table lists roughly 51,000 distinct CDR3 sequences, roughly 7.6% of them singletons. The sequenced sample was whole blood, obtained at baseline. The receptors were gathered from an adult who was a healthcare worker with PCR-confirmed SARS-CoV-2 infection or an uninfected control (not recorded which).

This clonotype came up once. V is TRBV28 and J is TRBJ2-4; 7 nucleotides line up with TRBD2. V shed 9 bases, J shed 0 bases, and the junction held 20 bases outside the gene matches. The CDR3 runs 19 residues. The V gene's germline CDR1 is MDHEN and CDR2 SYDVKM. The chain's CDR3 is CARTSAGEWPAGAKNIQYF. The DNA for the CDR3 is TGTGCCAGAACTAGTGCGGGAGAGTGGCCCGCCGGAGCCAAAAACATTCAGTACTTC.

This clonotype was seen at least ten times. The CDR3 coding sequence is TGTGCCAGCAGCTTAACGTTAAATCCGGGGGAGACCCAGTACTTC. This encodes CASSLTLNPGETQYF. The rearrangement links TRBV7-3 to TRBJ2-5, with D possibly TRBD2 on 5 matching bases. There are 15 residues in the CDR3. Trimming stripped 0 bases from V and 5 bases from J, with 13 bases between. In germline, CDR1 is SGHTA, CDR2 FQGTGA.

This clonotype occurred many times. The gene calls are TRBV5-1 and TRBJ1-1; unclear D gene. Germline CDR1 is SGHRS and CDR2 is YFSETQ. CDR3 length equals 14 residues. With 1 base removed from V and 0 bases from J, the gap between germline ends came to 7 bases. In DNA form, the CDR3 reads TGCGCCAGCAGCTTGCCCAACCTGAACACTGAAGCTTTCTTT. Protein: CASSLPNLNTEAFF.

There are a few counts of this clonotype. The CDR3, as DNA: TGTGCCAGCAGTGAAAAGGGGACTAGCGGGAGTAGTGAGCAGTTCTTC. Translating it yields CASSEKGTSGSSEQFF. This rearrangement joins TRBV6-4 to TRBJ2-1, with 14 bases matching TRBD2. This CDR3 comprises 16 residues. V lost 3 bases to trimming and J lost 9 bases; unmatched junction nucleotides: 7. The germline V gene encodes CDR1 MRHNA and CDR2 SNTAGT.

This clonotype appeared a few times. CDR3 DNA sequence: TGTGCCAGCAACCCTAGGGGCCATGAGCAGTTCTTC. It translates to CASNPRGHEQFF. This rearrangement joins TRBV6-1 to TRBJ2-1, with TRBD1 as a possible D gene (5 bases). This CDR3 has 12 residues. In germline, CDR1 is MNHNS, CDR2 SASEGT. V was pared by 7 bases and J by 8 bases, with 12 bases between.

In its sample, this clonotype was seen many times. The chain has TRBV12-3 or TRBV12-4 and TRBJ2-1, with 9 bases identical to TRBD1. The CDR3 loop spans 13 amino acids. J lost 7 bases, V lost 6 bases, and 4 bases had no gene match. The CDR3 region is CASRGQGRNEQFF. CDR3 coding DNA: TGTGCCAGCAGAGGACAGGGGAGGAATGAGCAGTTCTTC.

This clonotype was recorded many times. The chain links TRBV7-9 to TRBJ2-7, with D maybe TRBD2 (5 bases). This CDR3 is 14 amino acids long. Trimming removed 0 bases from V and 4 bases from J, with 10 bases in between. Germline assignment: CDR1 SEHNR and CDR2 FQNEAQ (reference sequence). The CDR3 DNA follows: TGTGCCAGCAGCTTAGCGGGAGCGCAGTACGAGCAGTACTTC. It encodes CASSLAGAQYEQYF.

This clonotype was recorded at least ten times. The rearrangement links TRBV20-1 to TRBJ2-3; 12 positions match TRBD2. Germline assignment: CDR1 DFQATT and CDR2 SNEGSKA (reference sequence). After removal of 3 bases from V and 1 base from J, the junction contained 8 bases not matched to a gene. The CDR3 is 17 residues long. The CDR3: CSASPLTSGSGTDTQYF. CDR3 DNA: TGCAGTGCTAGCCCTCTGACTAGCGGGAGTGGCACAGATACGCAGTATTTT.

This clonotype was recorded many times. The chain has TRBV19 and TRBJ2-7, with D unclear. Per the germline V gene, CDR1 is LNHDA and CDR2 is SQIVND (reference sequence). V was cut by 5 bases and J by 3 bases, with 11 bases left in between. This CDR3 contains 13 residues. CDR3 sequence reads: CASSGGADYEQYF. The CDR3 DNA reads TGTGCCAGTAGTGGTGGAGCCGACTACGAGCAGTACTTC.

This clonotype was seen at least ten times. This chain links TRBV5-5 with TRBJ2-5, with 7 positions matching TRBD1. The V segment lost 0 bases and the J segment 4 bases; nucleotides outside the gene matches: 12. CDR1 SGHKS and CDR2 YYEKEE come from the germline V gene (reference sequence). There are 17 residues in the CDR3. The CDR3 loop reads CASSLASGDRALETQYF. CDR3 nucleotides: TGTGCCAGCAGCTTGGCCTCCGGCGACAGGGCCTTAGAGACCCAGTACTTC.

This clonotype has more than one count but fewer than ten. The chain recombines TRBV29-1 with TRBJ1-1; unclear D gene. Germline V gene lookup returns CDR1 SQVTM and CDR2 ANQGSEA. The CDR3 consists of 11 residues. V lost 2 bases, J lost 7 bases, and 8 bases lay in between. This CDR3 is CSVENPREAFF. The DNA for the CDR3 is TGCAGCGTTGAAAACCCCCGTGAAGCTTTCTTT.

This clonotype was seen many times. The chain employs TRBV28 and TRBJ1-2, with D tentatively TRBD1 (5 bases). Trimming left V 3 bases short and J 6 bases short, with 11 bases between. The CDR3 has 13 amino acids. Germline-derived CDR1 and CDR2 are MDHEN and SYDVKM. The CDR3 region is CASSFQGFNGYTF. Here the CDR3 DNA reads TGTGCCAGCAGTTTTCAGGGTTTTAATGGCTACACCTTC.

This clonotype came up many times. The rearrangement links TRBV4-2 to TRBJ2-7; the D is unclear. Germline values: CDR1 LGHNA, CDR2 YNFKEQ. This CDR3 has 16 residues. The V end lost 0 bases, the J end lost 6 bases, and 18 bases lay between the germline ends. The CDR3 sequence: CASSQDRSSAPREQYF. In DNA, the CDR3 is TGTGCCAGCAGCCAAGATCGTTCGTCGGCCCCTCGCGAGCAGTACTTC.

V usage is TRBV6-6 and J usage is TRBJ2-5; D possibly corresponds to TRBD2 (5 bases). The germline gives CDR1 MNHNY, CDR2 SVGAGI (reference sequence). The CDR3 loop spans 10 amino acids. V was trimmed by 8 bases and J by 5 bases, leaving 6 bases between them. The CDR3 bases are TGTGCCAGCCGGAGGGAGACCCAGTACTTC. Protein product: CASRRETQYF.

The V and J genes are TRBV5-1 and TRBJ2-5; no reliable D call. V was trimmed by 1 base and J by 4 bases, leaving 14 bases between them. CDR1 and CDR2 from the germline V gene are SGHRS and YFSETQ. The CDR3 extends over 15 amino acids. The CDR3 DNA is TGCGCCAGCAGCTTGTTGACGGCCGAAACAGAGACCCAGTACTTC. Encoded protein: CASSLLTAETETQYF.

This clonotype was picked up many times. The chain employs TRBV19 and TRBJ2-6; D is possibly TRBD1 (6 bases). The CDR3 extends over 17 amino acids. Germline V gene sequence: CDR1 LNHDA, CDR2 SQIVND (reference sequence). V was pared by 4 bases and J by 13 bases, with 26 bases between. CDR3 residues: CASSTWTAPRIAGVLTF. The CDR3, as DNA: TGTGCCAGTAGTACCTGGACAGCCCCAAGAATTGCTGGTGTCCTGACTTTC.

This clonotype came up many times. V and J are TRBV20-1 and TRBJ2-1, with 12 nucleotides matching TRBD2. Looked up from germline, CDR1 is DFQATT and CDR2 is SNEGSKA (reference sequence). The CDR3 consists of 15 residues. Unmatched junction bases numbered 5, after V lost 3 bases and J lost 5 bases. The CDR3 loop is CSARTSGRGHNEQFF. The CDR3 nucleotides are TGCAGTGCTAGGACTAGCGGGAGAGGACACAATGAGCAGTTCTTC.

This chain joins TRBV20-1 and TRBJ1-1; D ambiguous. The CDR3 extends over 15 amino acids. Germline-derived CDR1 and CDR2 are DFQATT and SNEGSKA (reference sequence). V was trimmed by 1 base and J by 7 bases, leaving 19 bases between them. CDR3 in DNA: TGCAGTGCTAGAGCTTACCAGGCGAGAACAGATGAAGCTTTCTTT. This sequence encodes CSARAYQARTDEAFF.

As concerns this clonotype: Compared with germline, one end of the junction differs, possibly owing to a read error. J is TRBJ2-3 and V is TRBV10-3, with D maybe TRBD2 (5 bases). The CDR3 has 14 residues. Germline CDR1 reads ENHRY; CDR2 reads SYGVKD. The CDR3, as DNA: TGTGCCACTAACTTGGACTGGAGCACAGATACGCAGTTTTTT. It specifies CATNLDWSTDTQFF.

This clonotype showed up many times. V usage is TRBV24-1 and J usage is TRBJ2-5; tentatively, D is TRBD1 (5 bases). This CDR3 has 14 residues. Germline V gene data show CDR1 as KGHDR and CDR2 as SFDVKD. V was trimmed by 4 bases and J by 1 base, leaving 9 bases between them. In nucleotides, the CDR3 is TGTGCCACCAGTGAACCAGGGATCCAAGAGACCCAGTACTTC. This gives the protein CATSEPGIQETQYF.

This clonotype was seen ten or more times. The chain joins TRBV28 to TRBJ1-4, with no clear D. Germline loops: CDR1 MDHEN, CDR2 SYDVKM. The CDR3 is made up of 16 amino acids. V was shortened by 6 bases and J by 1 base, with 15 bases between the two germline ends. As DNA, the CDR3 is TGTGCCAGCAGCCCACCTATGGCGGGAACTAATGAAAAACTGTTTTTT. Translated: CASSPPMAGTNEKLFF.

Notes on this clonotype: This may come from a read error, since a much larger clone is one base off. The gene calls are TRBV6-1 and TRBJ2-3, with a possible D match to TRBD1 (5 bases). Trimming stripped 5 bases from V and 2 bases from J, with 11 bases between. From germline, CDR1 is MNHNS and CDR2 SASEGT. This CDR3 contains 14 residues. For the CDR3, the DNA is TGTGCCAGCAGTAAAGTCAGGGTCACAGATACGCAGTATTTT. Its translation: CASSKVRVTDTQYF.

The chain is built from TRBV19 and TRBJ2-7; no firm D call. The CDR3 runs to 14 residues. CDR1 and CDR2 from the germline V gene are LNHDA and SQIVND (reference sequence). The V and J ends lost 3 bases and 0 bases respectively, with 9 bases between them. CDR3 in amino acids: CASSMNPTSYEQYF. As DNA, the CDR3 is TGTGCCAGTAGTATGAACCCAACCTCCTACGAGCAGTACTTC. Based on the CDR3 plus reference TRBV19 and TRBJ2-7, the full variable domain is DGGITQSPKYLFRKEGQNVTLSCEQNLNHDAMYWYRQDPGQGLRLIYYSQIVNDFQKGDIAEGYSVSREKKESFPLTVTSAQKNPTAFYLCASSMNPTSYEQYFGPGTRLTVT.

This clonotype was detected ten times or more. CDR3 in amino acids: CSVLPLGQGAEGLSYEQYF. In DNA form, the CDR3 reads TGCAGCGTTCTCCCCCTGGGCCAGGGGGCGGAGGGGCTCTCCTACGAGCAGTACTTC. The rearrangement links TRBV29-1 to TRBJ2-7; 8 bases match TRBD1. This CDR3 has 19 amino acids. CDR1 is SQVTM, CDR2 ANQGSEA, per germline. The trim removed 5 bases at V and 0 bases at J, leaving 21 bases unmatched.

Only a few counts were recorded for this clonotype. This chain connects TRBV11-3 to TRBJ1-1, with D unclear. V lost 3 bases, J lost 3 bases, and 8 bases lay in between. The CDR3 is 13 residues long. Per germline, CDR1 SGHNT and CDR2 YENEEA. This CDR3 is CASSFDRDTEAFF. Written as DNA, the CDR3 is TGTGCCAGCAGCTTCGATCGGGACACTGAAGCTTTCTTT.

This clonotype was detected a few times. The chain is built from TRBV19 and TRBJ2-2, with 9 bases fitting TRBD1. Germline CDR1 reads LNHDA; CDR2 reads SQIVND (reference sequence). The junction had 7 bases not matched to a gene; V was cut back by 5 bases and J by 6 bases. The CDR3 has 15 amino acids. CDR3 sequence reads: CASSSRTGVPGELFF. The CDR3 bases are TGTGCCAGTAGTTCTCGGACAGGGGTACCCGGGGAGCTGTTTTTT.

V gene TRBV27 combines with J gene TRBJ2-7; 12 bases map to TRBD1. Looked up from germline, CDR1 is MNHEY and CDR2 is SMNVEV (reference sequence). V was clipped by 4 bases and J by 7 bases; unmatched bases: 8. This CDR3 comprises 15 residues. The CDR3 DNA sequence: TGTGCCAGCAGTTCGCCGGGACAGGGGGCGCGAGAGCAGTACTTC. This gives the protein CASSSPGQGAREQYF.

This clonotype was detected many times. The chain uses TRBV6-5 and TRBJ2-2, with 8 bases matching TRBD1. The CDR3 runs to 13 residues. Per germline, CDR1 MNHEY and CDR2 SVGAGI. V shed 6 bases and J 6 bases; nucleotides not matched to a gene: 3. The CDR3 region has the DNA TGTGCCAGCAGGACAGGGGAGGCCGGGGAGCTGTTTTTT. This gives the protein CASRTGEAGELFF.

Concerning this clonotype itself: The conserved final phenylalanine or tryptophan is absent from the CDR3, which likely points to a read error. No DNA is shown, since the ends of the CDR3 on it are uncertain; the CDR3 is the one TCRdb lists. CDR3 region: CASSYGNRDTS. This chain uses TRBV6-5 with TRBJ1-6; the table names TRBD1, a call not compared with the DNA. The CDR3 sequence runs 11 residues, both termini included. The V gene's germline CDR1 is MNHEY and CDR2 SVGAGI.